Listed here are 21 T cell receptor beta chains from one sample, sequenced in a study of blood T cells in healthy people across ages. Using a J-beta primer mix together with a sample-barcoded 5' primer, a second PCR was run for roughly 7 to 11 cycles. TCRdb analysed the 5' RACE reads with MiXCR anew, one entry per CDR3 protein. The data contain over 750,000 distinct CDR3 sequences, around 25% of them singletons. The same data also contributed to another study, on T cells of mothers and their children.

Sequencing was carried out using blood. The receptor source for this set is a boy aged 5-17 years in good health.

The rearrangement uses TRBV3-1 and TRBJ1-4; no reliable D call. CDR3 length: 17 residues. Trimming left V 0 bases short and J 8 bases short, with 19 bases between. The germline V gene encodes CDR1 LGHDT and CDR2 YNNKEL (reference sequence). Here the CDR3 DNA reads TGTGCCAGCAGCCAAGATCTAAGGGCCTTCCTCGGCGAAAAACTGTTTTTT. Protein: CASSQDLRAFLGEKLFF.

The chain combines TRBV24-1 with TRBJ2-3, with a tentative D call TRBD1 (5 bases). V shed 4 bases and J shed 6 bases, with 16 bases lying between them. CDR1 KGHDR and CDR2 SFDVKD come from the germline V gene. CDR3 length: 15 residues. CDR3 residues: CATSEPIKGDDTQYF. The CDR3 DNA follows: TGTGCCACCAGTGAACCCATCAAAGGGGATGATACGCAGTATTTT.

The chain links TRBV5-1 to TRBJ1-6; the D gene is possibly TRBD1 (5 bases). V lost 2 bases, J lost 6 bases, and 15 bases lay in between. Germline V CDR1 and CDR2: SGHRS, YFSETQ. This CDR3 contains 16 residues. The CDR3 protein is CASSFGWRGGNSPLHF. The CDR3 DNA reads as TGCGCCAGCAGCTTTGGGTGGAGGGGTGGTAATTCACCCCTCCACTTT.

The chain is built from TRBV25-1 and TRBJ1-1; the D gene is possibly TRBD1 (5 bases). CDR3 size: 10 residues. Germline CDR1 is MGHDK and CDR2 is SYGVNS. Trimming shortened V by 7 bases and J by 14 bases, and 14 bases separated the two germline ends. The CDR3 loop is CASTRDRLFF. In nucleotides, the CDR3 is TGTGCCAGCACCCGGGACCGACTCTTCTTT.

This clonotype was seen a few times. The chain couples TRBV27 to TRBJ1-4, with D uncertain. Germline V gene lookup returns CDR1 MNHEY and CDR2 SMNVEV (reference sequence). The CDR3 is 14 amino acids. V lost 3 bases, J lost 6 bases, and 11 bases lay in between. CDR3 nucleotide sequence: TGTGCCAGCAGTTTCGACGGTGAAGATGAAAAACTGTTTTTT. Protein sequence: CASSFDGEDEKLFF.

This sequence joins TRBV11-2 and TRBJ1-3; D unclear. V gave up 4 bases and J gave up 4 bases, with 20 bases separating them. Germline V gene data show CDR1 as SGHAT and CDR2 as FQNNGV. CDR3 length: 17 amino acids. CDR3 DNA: TGTGCCAGCAGCTCGCCTAGCGGCCTTCAGGAGGGAAACACCATATATTTT. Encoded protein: CASSSPSGLQEGNTIYF.

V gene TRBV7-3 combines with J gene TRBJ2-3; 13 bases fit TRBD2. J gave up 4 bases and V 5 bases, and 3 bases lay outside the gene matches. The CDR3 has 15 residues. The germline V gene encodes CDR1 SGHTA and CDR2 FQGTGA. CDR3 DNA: TGTGCCAGCAGCACTAGCGGGGGGGGTGCAGATACGCAGTATTTT. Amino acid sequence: CASSTSGGGADTQYF. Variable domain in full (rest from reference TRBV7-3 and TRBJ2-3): GAGVSQTPSNKVTEKGKYVELRCDPISGHTALYWYRQSLGQGPEFLIYFQGTGAADDSGLPNDRFFAVRPEGSVSTLKIQRTERGDSAVYLCASSTSGGGADTQYFGPGTRLTVL.

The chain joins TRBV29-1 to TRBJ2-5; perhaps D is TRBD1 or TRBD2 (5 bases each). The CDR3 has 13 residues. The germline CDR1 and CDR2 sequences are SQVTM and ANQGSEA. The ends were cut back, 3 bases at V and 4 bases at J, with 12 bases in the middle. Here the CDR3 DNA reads TGCAGCGTTGATATGGGGGATCGAGAGACCCAGTACTTC. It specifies CSVDMGDRETQYF.

CDR3 nucleotide sequence: TGTGCCAGCAGTTACTCGGCGACTCTCACAGATACGCAGTATTTT. Its protein product is CASSYSATLTDTQYF. This chain joins TRBV6-5 and TRBJ2-3; D call uncertain. The V gene lost 0 bases and the J gene lost 2 bases, with 9 bases spanning the gap. This CDR3 is built from 15 residues. Germline CDR1 reads MNHEY; CDR2 reads SVGAGI.

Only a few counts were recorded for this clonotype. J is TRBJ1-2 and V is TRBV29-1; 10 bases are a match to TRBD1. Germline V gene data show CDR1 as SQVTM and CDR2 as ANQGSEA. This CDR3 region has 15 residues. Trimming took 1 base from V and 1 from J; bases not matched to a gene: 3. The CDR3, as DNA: TGCAGCGTTGAAGGCCGGACAGGGGGTAACTATGGCTACACCTTC. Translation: CSVEGRTGGNYGYTF.

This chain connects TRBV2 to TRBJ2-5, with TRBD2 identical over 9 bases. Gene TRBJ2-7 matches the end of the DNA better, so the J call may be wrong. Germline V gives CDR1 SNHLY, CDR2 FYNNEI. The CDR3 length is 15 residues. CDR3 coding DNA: TGTGCCAGCAGTGAAGTTCGGCTAGCGGGGTACGAGCAGTACTTC. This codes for CASSEVRLAGYEQYF.

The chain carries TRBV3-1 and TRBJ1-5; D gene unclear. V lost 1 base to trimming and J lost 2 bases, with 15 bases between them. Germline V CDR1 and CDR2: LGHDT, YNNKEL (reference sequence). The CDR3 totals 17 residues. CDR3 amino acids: CASSQGYERVGNQPQHF. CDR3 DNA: TGTGCCAGCAGCCAAGGTTACGAGAGAGTCGGCAATCAGCCCCAGCATTTT. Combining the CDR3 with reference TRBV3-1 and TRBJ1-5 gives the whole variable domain DTAVSQTPKYLVTQMGNDKSIKCEQNLGHDTMYWYKQDSKKFLKIMFSYNNKELIINETVPNRFSPKSPDKAHLNLHINSLELGDSAVYFCASSQGYERVGNQPQHFGDGTRLSIL.

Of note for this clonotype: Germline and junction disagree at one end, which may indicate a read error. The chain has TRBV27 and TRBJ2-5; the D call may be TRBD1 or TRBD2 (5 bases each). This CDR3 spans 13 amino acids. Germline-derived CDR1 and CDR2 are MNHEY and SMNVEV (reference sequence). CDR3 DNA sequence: TGTGCCAGCAGTTTATCGCCGGACACTCATCGGGGTTTC. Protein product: CASSLSPDTHRGF.

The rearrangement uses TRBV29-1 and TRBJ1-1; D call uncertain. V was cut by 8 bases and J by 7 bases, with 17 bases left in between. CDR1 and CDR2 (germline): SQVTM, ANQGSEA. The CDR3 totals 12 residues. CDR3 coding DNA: TGCAGCACAACCCCCCGGGCCGGTGAAGCTTTCTTT. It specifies CSTTPRAGEAFF.

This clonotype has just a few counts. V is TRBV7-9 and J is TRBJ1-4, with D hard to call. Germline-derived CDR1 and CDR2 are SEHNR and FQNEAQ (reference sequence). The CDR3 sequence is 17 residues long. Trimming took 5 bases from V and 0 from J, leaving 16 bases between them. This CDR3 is CASSEAVESATNEKLFF. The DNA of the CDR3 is TGTGCCAGCAGCGAAGCGGTCGAAAGCGCAACTAATGAAAAACTGTTTTTT.

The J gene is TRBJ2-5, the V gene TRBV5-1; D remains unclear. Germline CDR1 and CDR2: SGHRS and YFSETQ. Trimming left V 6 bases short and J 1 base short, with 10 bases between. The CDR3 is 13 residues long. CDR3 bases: TGCGCCAGCAACGAGCAGACCCAAGAGACCCAGTACTTC. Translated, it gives CASNEQTQETQYF.

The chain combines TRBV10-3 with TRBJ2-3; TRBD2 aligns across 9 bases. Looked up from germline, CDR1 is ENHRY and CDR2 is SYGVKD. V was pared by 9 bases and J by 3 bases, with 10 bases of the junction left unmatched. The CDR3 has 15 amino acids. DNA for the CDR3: TGTGCCATGAATGACGGGACTAGCTTGACAGATACGCAGTATTTT. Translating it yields CAMNDGTSLTDTQYF.

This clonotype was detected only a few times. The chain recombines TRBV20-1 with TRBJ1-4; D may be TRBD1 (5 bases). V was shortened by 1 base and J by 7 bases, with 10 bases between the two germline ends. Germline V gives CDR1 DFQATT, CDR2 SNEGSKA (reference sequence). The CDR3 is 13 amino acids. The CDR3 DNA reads TGCAGTGCTAGAGGTGTCGGGGGTGAAAAACTGTTTTTT. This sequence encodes CSARGVGGEKLFF.

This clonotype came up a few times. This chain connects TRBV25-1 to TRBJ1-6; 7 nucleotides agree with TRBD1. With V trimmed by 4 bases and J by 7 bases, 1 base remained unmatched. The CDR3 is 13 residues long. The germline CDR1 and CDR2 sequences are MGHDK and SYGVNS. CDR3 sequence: CASSVTGNSPLHF. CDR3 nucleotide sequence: TGTGCCAGCAGTGTGACAGGGAATTCACCCCTCCACTTT.

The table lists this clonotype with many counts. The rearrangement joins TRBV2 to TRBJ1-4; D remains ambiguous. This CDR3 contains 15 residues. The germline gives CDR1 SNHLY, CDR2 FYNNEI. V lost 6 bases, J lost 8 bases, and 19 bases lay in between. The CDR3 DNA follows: TGTGCCAGCAGGCGGACCGGGAGTCCGGTGGAAAAACTGTTTTTT. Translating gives CASRRTGSPVEKLFF.

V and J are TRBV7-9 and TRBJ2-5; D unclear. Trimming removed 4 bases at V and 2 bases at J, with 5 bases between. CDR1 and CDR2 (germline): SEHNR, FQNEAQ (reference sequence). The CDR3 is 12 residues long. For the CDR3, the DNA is TGTGCCAGCAGCTCGATGCAAGAGACCCAGTACTTC. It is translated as CASSSMQETQYF. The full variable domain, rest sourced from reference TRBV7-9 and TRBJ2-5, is DTGVSQNPRHKITKRGQNVTFRCDPISEHNRLYWYRQTLGQGPEFLTYFQNEAQLEKSRLLSDRFSAERPKGSFSTLEIQRTEQGDSAMYLCASSSMQETQYFGPGTRLLVL.